The subject of this entry is one T cell receptor beta chain. The antigen is not known. From the germline J gene comes the end of the CDR3, since the read stops 3 residues before it. This sample was included in a study of T cell clonality in common variable immunodeficiency. Study-wide points: Shared TCRbeta clones were fewer between CVID subjects than controls. Reportedly, TCR beta sequences from common variable immunodeficiency showed fewer deletions and N-nucleotide insertions. TCRbeta clonality was increased in CVID versus healthy controls.

Diagnosis required reduced IgG, IgA and/or IgM with specific antibody deficiency. Each donor provided roughly 4.5 to 9 ml of heparinized whole blood. The data were produced by immunoSEQ multiplex PCR, yet TCRdb's version contains in-frame clones alone and is incomplete. This repertoire holds roughly 13,000 clones, and none appear only once. The CDR3 has 13 amino acids. Deletions cut 2 bases from V and 9 bases from J, with 11 bases between. The germline V gene has CDR1 SGHTA and CDR2 FQGNSA. Specimen: peripheral blood mononuclear cells. The chain uses TRBV7-2 and TRBJ2-1; TRBD1 might be the D (5 bases). This TCR derives from a human donor with common variable immunodeficiency. Here the CDR3 reads CASSLQGNTEQFF. CDR3 bases read: TGTGCCAGCAGCTTACAGGGTAACACTGAG. Using reference TRBV7-2 and TRBJ2-1 for the parts outside the CDR3, the full variable domain is GAGVSQSPSNKVTEKGKDVELRCDPISGHTALYWYRQSLGQGLEFLIYFQGNSAPDKSGLPSDRFSAERTGGSVSTLTIQRTQQEDSAVYLCASSLQGNTEQFFGPGTRLTVL.